The present T cell receptor beta chain was sequenced within a study of TIL therapy for anti-PD-1-resistant metastatic lung cancer. Study at large: Median tumor PD-L1 proportion score was roughly 5.4%. Tumors carried a median around 1.4 non-synonymous mutations per megabase. Study results and limitations: Infused TIL clonotypes partially replaced the baseline blood repertoire, then decayed over months.

The immunoSEQ assay was v3. Sequencing depth was around 2.2 million read pairs for survey level, roughly 4.5-6.5 million for deep. TCRdb's table, derived via immunoSEQ multiplex PCR, lists solely in-frame clones and lacks some. Here the sample spans tens of thousands of clones, around 69% being singletons. Time point given: pre-treatment sample, taken before nivolumab and TIL therapy. In regard to this clone: Antigen unknown.

CDR1 and CDR2 (germline): SGHRS, YFSETQ. This CDR3 is built from 15 residues. J lost 1 base, V lost 1 base, and 3 bases had no gene match. The TCR comes from a person aged 25-85 years with non-small cell lung cancer. The gene calls are TRBV5-1 and TRBJ2-3, with 7 nucleotides matching TRBD2. The source material was blood, sampled at baseline. CDR3 nucleotides: TGCGCCAGCAGCTTGCGGGAGGTCGGCACAGATACGCAGTATTTT. It translates to CASSLREVGTDTQYF.